This entry features one T cell receptor beta chain sequence. The target of this receptor is not known. Base qualities are missing; no much larger clone stands one base away. Including the terminal cysteine and phenylalanine, the CDR3 comprises 15 residues. Only CDR3 DNA remains: 45 bases, in frame from the first base. Deletion took 7 bases off V and 0 bases off J, with a span of 13 bases between the germline ends. CDR1 and CDR2, looked up from the germline V gene (reference sequence), are MNHNY and SVGAGI. The source of the sample is a study of lymphopenia after photon versus proton radiotherapy (dated by TCRdb to the late 2010s). With regard to the full study: The study compared the immunological effects of photon versus proton radiation therapy in patients with gastrointestinal tumors who developed high-grade lymphopenia. A cohort of about 22 patients with gastrointestinal tumors who received either photon or proton therapy and subsequently developed lymphopenia was included. The study aimed to characterize how the two radiation modalities differ in their impact on the immune system.

The library came from the immunoSEQ multiplex PCR assay. T cell repertoires were profiled with deep sequencing of rearranged TCR beta loci together with multiparametric flow cytometry. TCRdb mirrors the immuneACCESS table, restricted to in-frame sequences. Some clones are absent from its copies; in checked studies, under half trace to an unresolved V gene, and the reason for the others is unknown. Present in this sample are 35,000 to 40,000 clones, over 75% of which were seen just once. The ten biggest clones cover about 2.9% of the sample. The research as a whole found: The authors looked at the survival association only in patients who died, and they framed better survival with proton therapy as a possibility rather than a demonstrated result. Across the cohort, among patients who died, a greater drop in TCR diversity after the nadir was inversely correlated with overall survival time. Proton-treated patients stayed relatively stable during treatment, while photon-treated patients lost naive T cells and TCR diversity and gained effector/memory populations. Once the lymphocyte count had reached its nadir, the repertoires of photon-treated patients showed oligoclonal expansion, particularly of CD8+ Temra cells, and this expansion drove the decline in diversity.

The rearranged chain carries TRBV6-6 and TRBJ1-3; no D gene can be assigned with confidence. This clonotype was obtained from a man aged 45-60 years with gastric cancer. The sequencing here drew on peripheral blood, taken from a patient treated with photon-based radiotherapy. The CDR3 here reads CASTYDGRSGNTIYF. DNA sequence: TGTGCCAGCACTTATGACGGTCGCTCTGGAAACACCATATATTTT.